What follows are 20 T cell receptor beta chains derived from one specimen sequenced in a study of blood T cell repertoires in COVID-19. The data were produced by immunoSEQ multiplex PCR, yet TCRdb's version contains in-frame clones alone and is incomplete. The sample consists of around 290,000 clones, about 89% of them appearing once. The sequenced sample was peripheral blood. The receptor source for this set is a man in his forties or fifties with acute or convalescent COVID-19.

The J gene is TRBJ1-2, the V gene TRBV2; TRBD1 agrees at 9 bases. Trimming took 6 bases from V and 8 from J; bases not matched to a gene: 7. Germline V gives CDR1 SNHLY, CDR2 FYNNEI. This CDR3 region has 13 residues. CDR3 sequence reads: CASRDRGPWGYTF. CDR3 nucleotides: TGTGCCAGCAGGGACAGGGGCCCATGGGGCTACACCTTC.

The rearrangement links TRBV2 to TRBJ1-5; 7 bases agree with TRBD1. The ends lost 3 bases at V and 0 bases at J; junction bases unmatched: 8. Germline V gene lookup returns CDR1 SNHLY and CDR2 FYNNEI. CDR3 length: 17 residues. The CDR3 DNA reads TGTGCCAGCAGTGAGGCAGGGGGGTGGTATAGCAATCAGCCCCAGCATTTT. As protein: CASSEAGGWYSNQPQHF. The full variable domain, rest sourced from reference TRBV2 and TRBJ1-5, is EPEVTQTPSHQVTQMGQEVILRCVPISNHLYFYWYRQILGQKVEFLVSFYNNEISEKSEIFDDQFSVERPDGSNFTLKIRSTKLEDSAMYFCASSEAGGWYSNQPQHFGDGTRLSIL.

The chain has TRBV10-1 and TRBJ1-1; D is unresolved. Per the germline V gene, CDR1 is WNHNN and CDR2 is SYGVQD (reference sequence). This CDR3 spans 13 amino acids. Trimming pared 3 bases from V and 5 bases from J, leaving 10 bases between. The CDR3 region is CASSEAGRTEAFF. The CDR3 nucleotides are TGCGCCAGCAGTGAAGCAGGAAGAACTGAAGCTTTCTTT.

As DNA, the CDR3 is TGTGCCAGCAGCCGAGGGACAGGGGACACTGAAGCTTTCTTT. This sequence encodes CASSRGTGDTEAFF. The chain carries TRBV3-1 (or the pseudogene TRBV3-2) and TRBJ1-1; 10 bases map to TRBD1. The J segment lost 3 bases and the V segment lost 4 bases, leaving 2 bases of the junction unmatched. CDR3 length: 14 amino acids. Germline V lookup: CDR1 LGHDT, CDR2 YNNKEL (reference sequence).

The CDR3 DNA follows: TGTGCCAGCAGCGTAGGTAACCGACAGGGTGAGCAGTTCTTC. Translated, it gives CASSVGNRQGEQFF. The chain couples TRBV9 to TRBJ2-1; 7 nucleotides match TRBD1. The germline V gene encodes CDR1 SGDLS and CDR2 YYNGEE. The V and J ends lost 0 bases and 9 bases, in that order; junction bases with no gene match: 6. CDR3 length: 14 residues.

The DNA for the CDR3 is TGTGCCAGCAGCTTCTCGACAGATCAAAACATTCAGTACTTC. Translation: CASSFSTDQNIQYF. The chain has TRBV11-3 and TRBJ2-4, with D perhaps matching TRBD1 (5 bases). Trimming pared 3 bases from V and 5 bases from J, leaving 11 bases between. CDR3 length: 14 amino acids. CDR1 is SGHNT, CDR2 YENEEA, per germline.

This clone was counted once. V gene TRBV3-1 (or the pseudogene TRBV3-2) combines with J gene TRBJ2-7; 8 bases fit TRBD2. The trim removed 0 bases at V and 5 bases at J, leaving 3 bases unmatched. From germline, CDR1 is LGHDT and CDR2 YNNKEL (reference sequence). The CDR3 covers 14 residues. For the CDR3, the DNA is TGTGCCAGCAGCCAAGATCGACTAGCGAACGAGCAGTACTTC. This gives the protein CASSQDRLANEQYF.

The chain uses TRBV5-1 and TRBJ2-2; 10 bases map to TRBD1. The germline V gene has CDR1 SGHRS and CDR2 YFSETQ. After removal of 4 bases from V and 7 bases from J, the junction contained 7 bases not matched to a gene. The CDR3 contains 15 residues. This CDR3 reads CASSPTGGSVGELFF. The DNA of the CDR3 is TGCGCCAGCAGCCCGACAGGGGGCTCGGTCGGGGAGCTGTTTTTT.

This clone was recorded only once. The chain recombines TRBV4-1 with TRBJ1-2, with 7 bases identical to TRBD1. The ends lost 5 bases at V and 3 bases at J; junction bases unmatched: 9. The CDR3 has 15 amino acids. CDR1 is MGHRA and CDR2 is YSYEKL in the germline V gene. The CDR3 sequence: CASSKNQGEDYGYTF. The CDR3 nucleotides read TGCGCCAGCAGCAAGAATCAGGGGGAAGACTATGGCTACACCTTC.

The J gene is TRBJ2-4, the V gene TRBV27; TRBD1 matches at 7 bases. The CDR3 is 13 amino acids. V dropped 5 bases and J dropped 9; count of bases not matched to a gene: 7. Per germline, CDR1 MNHEY and CDR2 SMNVEV (reference sequence). This CDR3 is CASSLQGSGIQYF. As DNA, the CDR3 is TGTGCCAGCAGTCTACAGGGGAGCGGCATTCAGTACTTC.

The chain has TRBV5-6 and TRBJ2-2; 10 bases are a match to TRBD2. V shed 0 bases and J 9 bases; nucleotides not matched to a gene: 5. The CDR3 loop spans 15 amino acids. CDR1 is SGHDT and CDR2 is YYEEEE in the germline V gene. CDR3 nucleotides: TGTGCCAGCAGCTTGGCACTAGCGGGGCCCAGGGAGCTGTTTTTT. Residues: CASSLALAGPRELFF.

This rearrangement joins TRBV19 to TRBJ1-5, with TRBD1 identical over 8 bases. From germline, CDR1 is LNHDA and CDR2 SQIVND (reference sequence). The CDR3 contains 15 residues. The V segment lost 5 bases and the J segment 3 bases; nucleotides outside the gene matches: 6. CDR3 sequence (DNA): TGTGCCAGTAGTGCCCGGACAGGGCCCAATCAGCCCCAGCATTTT. Translation: CASSARTGPNQPQHF.

The V gene is TRBV7-8, the J gene TRBJ1-1; the match to TRBD1 covers 8 bases. This CDR3 region has 18 residues. V lost 4 bases and J lost 5; bases outside the gene matches: 18. CDR1 and CDR2 from the germline V gene are SGHVS and FQNEAQ. CDR3 in amino acids: CASSSTFSRGQGRTEAFF. As DNA, the CDR3 is TGTGCCAGCAGCTCTACCTTTAGTAGAGGACAGGGTAGGACTGAAGCTTTCTTT.

The chain employs TRBV9 and TRBJ1-1; weak D call: TRBD1 (5 bases). V lost 5 bases, J lost 7 bases, and 18 bases lay in between. The CDR3 runs 14 residues. The germline V gene has CDR1 SGDLS and CDR2 YYNGEE. The CDR3 bases are TGTGCCAGCAGTCTTGGGCCAGGGATGGGTGAAGCTTTCTTT. Translation gives CASSLGPGMGEAFF.

The chain joins TRBV2 to TRBJ2-7, with 10 bases lining up with TRBD2. This CDR3 contains 15 residues. V lost 6 bases to trimming and J lost 1 base; unmatched junction nucleotides: 6. Germline V gene lookup returns CDR1 SNHLY and CDR2 FYNNEI. DNA for the CDR3: TGTGCCAGCAGATTCCTAGCGGGGGTGTCCTACGAGCAGTACTTC. Its translation: CASRFLAGVSYEQYF. The full variable domain, rest sourced from reference TRBV2 and TRBJ2-7, is EPEVTQTPSHQVTQMGQEVILRCVPISNHLYFYWYRQILGQKVEFLVSFYNNEISEKSEIFDDQFSVERPDGSNFTLKIRSTKLEDSAMYFCASRFLAGVSYEQYFGPGTRLTVT.

The chain links TRBV9 to TRBJ2-3; 8 bases line up with TRBD1. From germline, CDR1 is SGDLS and CDR2 YYNGEE. This CDR3 is built from 15 residues. V gave up 0 bases and J gave up 2 bases; unmatched junction bases: 2. CDR3: CASSVGDRNTDTQYF. The CDR3 DNA reads TGTGCCAGCAGCGTAGGGGACAGGAACACAGATACGCAGTATTTT. Together with reference TRBV9 and TRBJ2-3, the CDR3 gives the full variable domain: DSGVTQTPKHLITATGQRVTLRCSPRSGDLSVYWYQQSLDQGLQFLIQYYNGEERAKGNILERFSAQQFPDLHSELNLSSLELGDSALYFCASSVGDRNTDTQYFGPGTRLTVL.

The chain carries TRBV24-1 and TRBJ2-2; a possible D gene is TRBD1 (5 bases). The CDR3 length is 13 residues. Trimming stripped 2 bases from V and 8 bases from J, with 8 bases between. Germline V gene data show CDR1 as KGHDR and CDR2 as SFDVKD. DNA of the CDR3: TGTGCCACCAGTGATTCAGGGTTGGGGGAGCTGTTTTTT. It codes for CATSDSGLGELFF.

This clone has just one count. The V call is TRBV27, the J call TRBJ2-2, with 7 bases fitting TRBD1. CDR1 MNHEY and CDR2 SMNVEV come from the germline V gene (reference sequence). With V trimmed by 9 bases and J by 2 bases, 9 bases remained unmatched. The CDR3 spans 15 residues. In DNA form, the CDR3 reads TGTGCCAGTACTTTGGGGACAGCAAACACCGGGGAGCTGTTTTTT. Translating gives CASTLGTANTGELFF.

The V and J genes are TRBV4-1 and TRBJ1-5; D gene unclear. V shed 0 bases and J shed 6 bases, with 12 bases lying between them. The CDR3 contains 15 residues. Looked up from germline, CDR1 is MGHRA and CDR2 is YSYEKL. The DNA for the CDR3 is TGCGCCAGCAGCCAAGAGGCGGTTCCTAGTCAGCCCCAGCATTTT. Translated, it gives CASSQEAVPSQPQHF.

The rearrangement uses TRBV5-4 and TRBJ1-2; TRBD1 matches at 8 bases. CDR3 length equals 17 residues. V was pared by 4 bases and J by 4 bases, with 15 bases of the junction left unmatched. Germline CDR1 SGHNT, CDR2 YYREEE (reference sequence). The CDR3 region is CASSPSLPQGVVYGYTF. CDR3 nucleotides: TGTGCCAGCAGCCCGAGCTTACCACAGGGGGTTGTCTATGGCTACACCTTC.